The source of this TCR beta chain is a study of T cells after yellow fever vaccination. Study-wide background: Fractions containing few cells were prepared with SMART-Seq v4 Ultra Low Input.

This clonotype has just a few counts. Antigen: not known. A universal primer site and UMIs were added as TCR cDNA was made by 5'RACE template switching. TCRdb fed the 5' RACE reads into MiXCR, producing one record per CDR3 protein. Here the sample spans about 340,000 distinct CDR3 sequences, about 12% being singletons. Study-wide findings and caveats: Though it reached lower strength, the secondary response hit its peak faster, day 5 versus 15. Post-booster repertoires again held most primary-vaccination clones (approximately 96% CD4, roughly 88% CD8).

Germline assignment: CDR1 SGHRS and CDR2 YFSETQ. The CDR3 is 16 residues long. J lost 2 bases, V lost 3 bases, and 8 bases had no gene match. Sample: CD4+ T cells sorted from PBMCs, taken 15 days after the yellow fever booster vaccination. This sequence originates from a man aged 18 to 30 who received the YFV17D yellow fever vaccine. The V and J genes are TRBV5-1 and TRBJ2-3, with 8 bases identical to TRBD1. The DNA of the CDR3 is TGCGCCAGCAGCTCGACAGGGGAACCCTCCACAGATACGCAGTATTTT. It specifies CASSSTGEPSTDTQYF.